The 6 T cell receptor beta chains in this list originate from one sample, sequenced in a study of T cell responses to AZD1222 COVID-19 vaccine. Clones were sequenced by immunoSEQ multiplex PCR, and TCRdb holds only the in-frame ones, with some missing. The sample includes around 150,000 clones, roughly 90% seen only once; the top ten take approximately 3.6%. This material consisted of peripheral blood, taken 28 days after the second AZD1222 dose. The receptors shown here come from an adult who received the AZD1222 COVID-19 vaccine.

This rearrangement joins TRBV4-3 to TRBJ2-5, with TRBD2 as a possible D gene (5 bases). V was trimmed by 0 bases and J by 1 base, leaving 9 bases between them. The CDR3 extends over 15 amino acids. Looked up from germline, CDR1 is LGHNA and CDR2 is YSLEER. The CDR3 region is CASSQELRAQETQYF. CDR3 sequence (DNA): TGCGCCAGCAGCCAAGAATTGAGGGCCCAAGAGACCCAGTACTTC.

A single count supports this clone. V usage is TRBV5-6 and J usage is TRBJ2-7, with D possibly being TRBD1 or TRBD2 (5 bases each). There are 15 residues in the CDR3. V dropped 1 base and J dropped 2 bases, with 13 bases sitting between them. Germline CDR1 reads SGHDT; CDR2 reads YYEEEE. CDR3 DNA sequence: TGTGCCAGCAGCTTGATCGAGGGACCCACCTACGAGCAGTACTTC. Protein: CASSLIEGPTYEQYF.

The chain combines TRBV30 with TRBJ2-7, with 10 bases aligning to TRBD1. Germline V gene sequence: CDR1 GTSNPN, CDR2 SVGIG (reference sequence). This CDR3 has 15 amino acids. The ends lost 2 bases at V and 2 bases at J; junction bases unmatched: 6. The DNA of the CDR3 is TGTGCCTGGAGTCGACGGGACAGGGGTACCTACGAGCAGTACTTC. Its protein product is CAWSRRDRGTYEQYF.

In nucleotides, the CDR3 is TGCGCCAGCAGCCTCCACGGGCAGCCCCAGCATTTT. Protein product: CASSLHGQPQHF. This chain joins TRBV4-1 and TRBJ1-5; no clear D. V dropped 4 bases and J dropped 7 bases, with 8 bases sitting between them. This CDR3 is 12 amino acids long. Germline loops: CDR1 MGHRA, CDR2 YSYEKL.

The rearrangement links TRBV10-3 to TRBJ1-5; D unresolved. CDR3 length: 14 residues. V was shortened by 1 base and J by 7 bases, with 11 bases between the two germline ends. CDR1 is ENHRY and CDR2 is SYGVKD in the germline V gene. The DNA of the CDR3 is TGTGCCATCAGTGAGTACAAGGGTGGCCAGCCCCAGCATTTT. Its protein product is CAISEYKGGQPQHF.

The gene calls are TRBV2 and TRBJ2-7, with D hard to call. V shed 8 bases and J shed 1 base, with 6 bases lying between them. The CDR3 totals 11 residues. The germline gives CDR1 SNHLY, CDR2 FYNNEI. Written as DNA, the CDR3 is TGTGCCAGCCTACTTTCCTACGAGCAGTACTTC. This translates into CASLLSYEQYF. Drawing the rest from reference TRBV2 and TRBJ2-7, the complete variable domain is EPEVTQTPSHQVTQMGQEVILRCVPISNHLYFYWYRQILGQKVEFLVSFYNNEISEKSEIFDDQFSVERPDGSNFTLKIRSTKLEDSAMYFCASLLSYEQYFGPGTRLTVT.